The 21 T cell receptor beta chains below all came from one sample that was sequenced in a study of regulatory T cells in long-lasting Graves disease. Relying on iRepertoire HTBI primers and Arm-PCR of CDR3 regions, the team built TCR beta libraries. TCRdb reprocessed the multiplex PCR reads via MiXCR and lists one record per CDR3 protein. Of 510,000 or so distinct CDR3 sequences in the sample, more than 10% are singletons; the top ten hold roughly 9.3%. The time point is: newly diagnosed GD, antithyroid drugs for less than 3 months. Preparation of the TCR library used RNA extracted from PBMCs. These data were also reused for a study on T cells in Graves' hyperthyroidism and ophthalmopathy.

The input for sequencing was peripheral blood mononuclear cells (PBMCs), taken at new diagnosis, from a patient treated with antithyroid drugs. The receptors were sampled from a woman aged 30 to 39 with Graves disease.

This clonotype appeared a few times. The chain has TRBV9 and TRBJ2-1, with 10 nucleotides matching TRBD2. The germline CDR1 and CDR2 sequences are SGDLS and YYNGEE. CDR3 size: 17 residues. V lost 4 bases, J lost 7 bases, and 14 bases stayed unmatched. CDR3 in DNA: TGTGCCAGCAGCATCACTAGCGGGAAAGGGGTCAGTAATGAGCAGTTCTTC. Its translation is CASSITSGKGVSNEQFF.

This clonotype has at least ten counts. V is TRBV24-1 and J is TRBJ2-1, with 10 positions matching TRBD2. This CDR3 has 17 amino acids. Trimming cost V 2 bases and J 0 bases; bases outside gene matches: 3. From germline, CDR1 is KGHDR and CDR2 SFDVKD. CDR3 DNA sequence: TGTGCCACCAGTGATTATTCTAGCGGGAGCTCCTACAATGAGCAGTTCTTC. This codes for CATSDYSSGSSYNEQFF.

This clonotype was seen many times. The V call is TRBV29-1, the J call TRBJ2-1; 7 bases agree with TRBD2. The CDR3 is 14 residues long. Trimming cost V 7 bases and J 2 bases; bases outside gene matches: 8. CDR1 is SQVTM and CDR2 is ANQGSEA in the germline V gene. This CDR3 reads CSAERSGPYNEQFF. The CDR3 DNA follows: TGCAGCGCGGAGCGTAGCGGGCCCTACAATGAGCAGTTCTTC.

This clonotype appeared many times. This chain links TRBV7-2 with TRBJ2-1, with TRBD1 as a possible D gene (5 bases). The V and J ends lost 5 bases and 7 bases respectively, with 12 bases between them. CDR1 and CDR2 from the germline V gene are SGHTA and FQGNSA. CDR3 length: 13 amino acids. CDR3 sequence reads: CASSPRNRNEQFF. For the CDR3, the DNA is TGTGCCAGCAGCCCCCGAAACAGGAATGAGCAGTTCTTC.

In its sample, this clonotype was seen many times. The rearrangement uses TRBV25-1 and TRBJ2-7; possibly TRBD1 for D (6 bases). The CDR3 is made up of 12 amino acids. Trimming cost V 0 bases and J 7 bases, with 7 bases left between them. CDR1 is MGHDK and CDR2 is SYGVNS in the germline V gene. The CDR3 sequence is CASSEYRGEQYF. The CDR3 bases are TGTGCCAGCAGTGAATATAGGGGGGAGCAGTACTTC.

This clonotype was seen a handful of times. V and J are TRBV7-9 and TRBJ2-3; 8 bases fit TRBD1. Germline CDR1 and CDR2: SEHNR and FQNEAQ (reference sequence). Unmatched junction bases numbered 9, after V lost 1 base and J lost 3 bases. This CDR3 has 17 residues. For the CDR3, the DNA is TGTGCCAGCAGCTTAGGCCCAGGGGGCGGAGAGACAGATACGCAGTATTTT. Residues: CASSLGPGGGETDTQYF.

This clonotype was picked up one time. This likely traces to a read error, being one base from a far larger clone. The chain couples TRBV2 to TRBJ2-7, with TRBD2 matching 7 bases. V lost 8 bases and J lost 7; bases outside the gene matches: 14. The CDR3 covers 14 residues. Germline V gives CDR1 SNHLY, CDR2 FYNNEI. CDR3 DNA sequence: TGTGCCAGCGCCTACGGGGGGTCCTACAATGAGCAGTACTTC. It translates to CASAYGGSYNEQYF.

The sample holds a few counts of this clonotype. This chain uses TRBV2 with TRBJ1-1; the match to TRBD1 covers 10 bases. The CDR3 is 15 residues long. The germline gives CDR1 SNHLY, CDR2 FYNNEI. The V segment lost 3 bases and the J segment 7 bases; nucleotides outside the gene matches: 8. The CDR3 here is CASSDLDRGRGEAFF. In DNA, the CDR3 is TGTGCCAGCAGTGATCTAGACAGGGGGCGAGGTGAAGCTTTCTTT.

V and J are TRBV27 and TRBJ2-3, with D maybe TRBD2 (6 bases). V was cut by 2 bases and J by 2 bases, with 14 bases left in between. Per germline, CDR1 MNHEY and CDR2 SMNVEV (reference sequence). This CDR3 contains 16 residues. DNA of the CDR3: TGTGCCAGCAGTTTAAGGCGGGACTCCTCCACAGATACGCAGTATTTT. Translation: CASSLRRDSSTDTQYF.

This clonotype came up a few times. It differs at one base from a far larger clone, so likely a read error. The gene calls are TRBV12-3 or TRBV12-4 and TRBJ2-5; 7 nucleotides agree with TRBD2. V was clipped by 5 bases and J by 11 bases; unmatched bases: 14. This CDR3 has 14 residues. The CDR3 DNA reads as TGTGCCAGCAGTCCGCGGACTAGTTTCGATGAGCAGTACTTC. It codes for CASSPRTSFDEQYF.

This clonotype was observed many times. CDR3 protein: CASSWGLYNEQFF. The CDR3 DNA sequence: TGTGCCAGCAGCTGGGGACTCTACAATGAGCAGTTCTTC. The rearrangement uses TRBV7-2 and TRBJ2-1; TRBD2 is a possible D gene (6 bases). Trimming took off 4 bases at V and 3 bases at J, with 7 bases between the two ends. The germline gives CDR1 SGHTA, CDR2 FQGNSA. The CDR3 length is 13 residues.

V is TRBV2 and J is TRBJ2-5, with 10 bases that match TRBD1. The germline V gene has CDR1 SNHLY and CDR2 FYNNEI. V lost 3 bases to trimming and J lost 1 base; unmatched junction nucleotides: 11. The CDR3 totals 18 residues. CDR3 loop: CASSDFFPGQGTQETQYF. Here the CDR3 DNA reads TGTGCCAGCAGTGACTTTTTTCCGGGACAGGGGACCCAAGAGACCCAGTACTTC.

The chain joins TRBV7-9 to TRBJ1-5, with D perhaps TRBD1 (5 bases). Germline V gene data show CDR1 as SEHNR and CDR2 as FQNEAQ (reference sequence). CDR3 length: 18 amino acids. Trimming cost V 5 bases and J 0 bases, with 20 bases left between them. CDR3 in amino acids: CASSEEGVRTYSNQPQHF. The CDR3 DNA reads as TGTGCCAGCAGCGAGGAAGGGGTCCGGACTTATAGCAATCAGCCCCAGCATTTT. The full variable domain, its missing parts supplied by reference TRBV7-9 and TRBJ1-5, is DTGVSQNPRHKITKRGQNVTFRCDPISEHNRLYWYRQTLGQGPEFLTYFQNEAQLEKSRLLSDRFSAERPKGSFSTLEIQRTEQGDSAMYLCASSEEGVRTYSNQPQHFGDGTRLSIL.

V gene TRBV18 combines with J gene TRBJ2-5, with 8 nucleotides matching TRBD1. Germline values: CDR1 KGHSH, CDR2 LQKENI. J was trimmed by 1 base and V by 5 bases; bases with no gene match: 9. There are 16 residues in the CDR3. CDR3 DNA: TGTGCCAGCTCAACAGGACAGGGAGGACCCCAAGAGACCCAGTACTTC. It codes for CASSTGQGGPQETQYF.

In its sample, this clonotype was seen many times. As DNA, the CDR3 is TGTGCCAGCAGATATGGGACAGGGGGCGTAGAAAAACTGTTTTTT. Its translation is CASRYGTGGVEKLFF. V and J are TRBV7-2 and TRBJ1-4; 12 bases agree with TRBD1. V trimming: 6 bases; J trimming: 8 bases; junction bases outside the gene matches: 7. This CDR3 has 15 amino acids. CDR1 is SGHTA and CDR2 is FQGNSA in the germline V gene. The full variable domain, with the rest looked up from reference TRBV7-2 and TRBJ1-4, is GAGVSQSPSNKVTEKGKDVELRCDPISGHTALYWYRQSLGQGLEFLIYFQGNSAPDKSGLPSDRFSAERTGGSVSTLTIQRTQQEDSAVYLCASRYGTGGVEKLFFGSGTQLSVL.

Many counts were recorded for this clonotype. This chain uses TRBV7-8 with TRBJ2-7; D remains unclear. Per germline, CDR1 SGHVS and CDR2 FQNEAQ. V lost 2 bases and J 6 bases, leaving 5 bases between the germline ends. The CDR3 contains 11 residues. The CDR3 region has the DNA TGTGCCAGCAGCTTATTGAGCGAGCAGTACTTC. It is translated as CASSLLSEQYF.

Only a few counts were recorded for this clonotype. The chain joins TRBV7-8 to TRBJ2-7; D possibly corresponds to TRBD2 (6 bases). V was pared by 8 bases and J by 0 bases, with 20 bases between. Per germline, CDR1 SGHVS and CDR2 FQNEAQ. This CDR3 has 16 residues. The CDR3 is CASLSGRTSGSYEQYF. The CDR3 DNA reads TGTGCCAGCCTCTCGGGGAGGACTTCGGGCTCCTACGAGCAGTACTTC.

At least ten counts were recorded for this clonotype. The chain links TRBV7-2 to TRBJ2-3, with 8 bases identical to TRBD2. Per germline, CDR1 SGHTA and CDR2 FQGNSA. The CDR3 is 15 amino acids. V shed 2 bases and J 5 bases; nucleotides not matched to a gene: 6. This CDR3 reads CASSLLAGYRDTQYF. The CDR3 nucleotides read TGTGCCAGCAGCTTACTAGCGGGCTACCGAGATACGCAGTATTTT. Full variable domain (outside the CDR3, taken from reference TRBV7-2 and TRBJ2-3): GAGVSQSPSNKVTEKGKDVELRCDPISGHTALYWYRQSLGQGLEFLIYFQGNSAPDKSGLPSDRFSAERTGGSVSTLTIQRTQQEDSAVYLCASSLLAGYRDTQYFGPGTRLTVL.

This clonotype showed up just a few times. The V gene is TRBV6-2 or TRBV6-3, the J gene TRBJ2-7; TRBD2 aligns across 9 bases. CDR3 length: 17 amino acids. CDR1 MNHEY and CDR2 SVGEGT come from the germline V gene. V lost 5 bases to trimming and J lost 2 bases; unmatched junction nucleotides: 13. CDR3 residues: CASSPGLAAVRAYEQYF. CDR3 bases: TGTGCCAGCAGTCCGGGACTAGCAGCCGTCAGGGCCTACGAGCAGTACTTC.

In this sample, this clonotype turned up many times. This chain's CDR3 is CAWSAQGGEKLFF. For the CDR3, the DNA is TGTGCCTGGAGCGCACAGGGAGGTGAAAAACTGTTTTTT. The chain employs TRBV30 and TRBJ1-4, with D perhaps matching TRBD1 (6 bases). The germline CDR1 and CDR2 sequences are GTSNPN and SVGIG (reference sequence). This CDR3 region has 13 residues. V was cut by 3 bases and J by 7 bases, with 12 bases left in between. The full variable domain, its missing parts supplied by reference TRBV30 and TRBJ1-4, is SQTIHQWPATLVQPVGSPLSLECTVEGTSNPNLYWYRQAAGRGLQLLFYSVGIGQISSEVPQNLSASRPQDRQFILSSKKLLLSDSGFYLCAWSAQGGEKLFFGSGTQLSVL.

J is TRBJ2-7 and V is TRBV11-2, with unresolved D. CDR1 is SGHAT and CDR2 is FQNNGV in the germline V gene. There are 15 residues in the CDR3. The germline V and J ends were trimmed by 5 bases and 2 bases, with 16 bases remaining between them. The CDR3 region has the DNA TGTGCCAGCAGCGGGCCAAATGAACTGGCCTACGAGCAGTACTTC. Its protein product is CASSGPNELAYEQYF.